The 12 T cell receptor beta chains below all came from one sample that was sequenced in a study of blood T cell repertoires in COVID-19. The assay was immunoSEQ multiplex PCR, and TCRdb's table has in-frame clones only and misses some. The repertoire holds over 100,000 clones, with more than 60% as singletons. Sequencing was performed on peripheral blood. The receptors stem from a woman aged 70-85 years with acute or convalescent COVID-19.

The chain carries TRBV7-6 and TRBJ2-3; TRBD2 agrees at 7 bases. Germline CDR1 SGHVS, CDR2 FNYEAQ. The CDR3 has 16 residues. V was clipped by 2 bases and J by 5 bases; unmatched bases: 10. The CDR3 loop is CASSLIGTTGLDTQYF. The CDR3 coding sequence is TGTGCCAGCAGCTTAATAGGGACTACCGGGTTAGATACGCAGTATTTT.

The chain is built from TRBV19 and TRBJ2-5; TRBD1 agrees at 7 bases. This CDR3 has 13 amino acids. Germline values: CDR1 LNHDA, CDR2 SQIVND (reference sequence). The CDR3 sequence: CATGRADQETQYF. The CDR3 DNA reads TGTGCGACAGGGCGTGCGGACCAAGAGACCCAGTACTTC.

This clone was seen a handful of times. The CDR3 reads CASSQPGQNYGYTF. DNA for the CDR3: TGTGCCAGCAGCCAACCGGGACAAAACTATGGCTACACCTTC. The chain combines TRBV5-4 with TRBJ1-2; perhaps TRBD1 as D (6 bases). Germline V gives CDR1 SGHNT, CDR2 YYREEE (reference sequence). The CDR3 has 14 residues. V was clipped by 4 bases and J by 2 bases, with 12 bases between them.

The J gene is TRBJ2-7, the V gene TRBV29-1; 8 positions agree with TRBD1. The CDR3 length is 11 residues. Germline V gene lookup returns CDR1 SQVTM and CDR2 ANQGSEA. The trim removed 6 bases at V and 5 bases at J, leaving 3 bases unmatched. CDR3 protein: CSVGQGDEQYF. The CDR3 DNA follows: TGCAGCGTAGGACAGGGTGACGAGCAGTACTTC.

The CDR3 loop reads CASSLATGTGGVGDTF. The CDR3 nucleotides read TGTGCCAGCAGCTTGGCTACCGGGACAGGGGGCGTTGGGGACACCTTC. The chain employs TRBV5-6 and TRBJ1-2; 12 bases match TRBD1. The V gene's germline CDR1 is SGHDT and CDR2 YYEEEE. The junction had 12 bases not matched to a gene; V was cut back by 0 bases and J by 12 bases. The CDR3 has 16 amino acids.

The chain recombines TRBV7-2 with TRBJ2-3; 12 bases line up with TRBD2. The CDR3 contains 18 residues. V trimming: 5 bases; J trimming: 6 bases; junction bases outside the gene matches: 15. The germline V gene has CDR1 SGHTA and CDR2 FQGNSA. The CDR3 spells CASSTRLAGAANADTQYF. The DNA of the CDR3 is TGTGCCAGCAGCACCCGACTAGCGGGGGCTGCGAATGCGGATACGCAGTATTTT.

V gene TRBV5-4 combines with J gene TRBJ2-7; tentative D call: TRBD1 (6 bases). Deletions cut 3 bases from V and 3 bases from J, with 10 bases between. Looked up from germline, CDR1 is SGHNT and CDR2 is YYREEE (reference sequence). CDR3 length: 13 amino acids. CDR3 nucleotides: TGTGCCAGCAGCTCGACAGGACGCTACGAGCAGTACTTC. It specifies CASSSTGRYEQYF.

A few counts support this clone. This rearrangement joins TRBV6-2 or TRBV6-3 to TRBJ2-2, with a tentative D call TRBD1 (6 bases). Germline-derived CDR1 and CDR2 are MNHEY and SVGEGT. The V and J ends lost 6 bases and 7 bases respectively, with 24 bases between them. The CDR3 spans 17 residues. In DNA, the CDR3 is TGTGCCAGCAGCCCCCGAGGGGGTCTCCTCTACAGCGGGGAGCTGTTTTTT. Translation gives CASSPRGGLLYSGELFF.

This clone occurred once. The J gene is TRBJ1-5, the V gene TRBV6-4, with D unresolved. Trimming pared 0 bases from V and 0 bases from J, leaving 18 bases between. Looked up from germline, CDR1 is MRHNA and CDR2 is SNTAGT. The CDR3 has 19 amino acids. CDR3 loop: CASSDSRVNHFYSNQPQHF. CDR3 DNA: TGTGCCAGCAGTGACTCGAGAGTTAATCATTTTTATAGCAATCAGCCCCAGCATTTT.

The gene calls are TRBV11-2 and TRBJ1-3, with D perhaps TRBD1 (5 bases). Germline CDR1 and CDR2: SGHAT and FQNNGV. Trimming pared 2 bases from V and 4 bases from J, leaving 9 bases between. The CDR3 has 14 residues. The CDR3 region has the DNA TGTGCCAGCAGCTTAACGGACACCGGAAACACCATATATTTT. As protein: CASSLTDTGNTIYF.

The chain recombines TRBV4-2 with TRBJ2-7; 12 positions agree with TRBD2. The trim removed 1 base at V and 6 bases at J, leaving 7 bases unmatched. The germline gives CDR1 LGHNA, CDR2 YNFKEQ. This CDR3 spans 16 amino acids. The CDR3 sequence: CASSQGLLAGGSEQYF. In nucleotides, the CDR3 is TGTGCCAGCAGCCAAGGGTTACTAGCGGGGGGTTCCGAGCAGTACTTC.

The chain uses TRBV19 and TRBJ1-5; 8 nucleotides align to TRBD1. V shed 7 bases, J shed 7 bases, and the junction held 3 bases outside the gene matches. This CDR3 spans 12 amino acids. Germline CDR1 reads LNHDA; CDR2 reads SQIVND (reference sequence). CDR3 DNA: TGTGCCAGTACGGACAGGGCGCAGCCCCAGCATTTT. It yields the protein CASTDRAQPQHF.